A single sample gave rise to the 31 T cell receptor beta chains below, sequenced in a study of regulatory T cells in long-lasting Graves disease (dated by TCRdb to the early 2020s). Interpreted using the paper, the time point label stands for: persistent/refractory GD, antithyroid drugs over 5 years with positive TRAb. For both TCR sequencing and RNA sequencing, RNA was extracted from PBMCs using TRIzol. Library preparation used multiplex PCR. The run used an Illumina HiSeq 4000. iRepertoire HTBI primers and Arm-PCR amplification of CDR3 regions were used to construct TCR beta libraries. The public reads were run again by TCRdb, first through fastp at Q25 and then through MiXCR, and only productive beta chains were kept. Every entry covers one CDR3 protein and lists the most common genes and DNA from its rows. In all, the sample holds around 400,000 distinct CDR3 sequences, and roughly 23% of those were seen once. In total, the top ten clones hold less than 30% of the sample.

The sequences come from peripheral blood mononuclear cells (PBMCs), collected when the disease was refractory, from a patient treated with antithyroid drugs. Receptors originate from a woman aged 40-49 years with Graves disease. Donor details come from another sample of the same person, matched by shared clones.

The chain has TRBV2 and TRBJ2-3, with 9 bases that match TRBD1. From germline, CDR1 is SNHLY and CDR2 FYNNEI. The CDR3 totals 18 residues. V lost 2 bases and J lost 3; bases outside the gene matches: 12. CDR3 sequence reads: CASSEWAGTGIRTDTQYF. CDR3 bases: TGTGCCAGCAGTGAATGGGCCGGGACAGGGATTCGGACAGATACGCAGTATTTT.

This clonotype was recorded many times. The chain employs TRBV28 and TRBJ2-5; 7 nucleotides match TRBD1. The ends lost 5 bases at V and 5 bases at J; junction bases unmatched: 8. Germline CDR1 is MDHEN and CDR2 is SYDVKM. This CDR3 contains 14 residues. In DNA form, the CDR3 reads TGTGCCAGCAGTCCACAGGGCAGGGGGGAGACCCAGTACTTC. Protein product: CASSPQGRGETQYF.

Turning to this clonotype: A read error is possible here, since a much larger clone lies one base away. The chain recombines TRBV2 with TRBJ2-7, with D possibly being TRBD2 (7 bases). V was trimmed by 5 bases and J by 2 bases, leaving 13 bases between them. The CDR3 length is 14 residues. The germline V gene has CDR1 SNHLY and CDR2 FYNNEI. CDR3 sequence: CASSRSGGPYEQYF. The DNA for the CDR3 is TGTGCCAGCAGTCGTTCCGGGGGGCCCTACGAGCAGTACTTC.

This clonotype came up many times. The chain carries TRBV20-1 and TRBJ2-7; D remains ambiguous. Trimming cost V 6 bases and J 4 bases, with 7 bases left between them. CDR3 length: 10 amino acids. Looked up from germline, CDR1 is DFQATT and CDR2 is SNEGSKA (reference sequence). The CDR3 loop is CSANQYEQYF. The CDR3 DNA is TGCAGTGCCAACCAATACGAGCAGTACTTC.

This clonotype showed up just a few times. The chain employs TRBV27 and TRBJ2-7, with D perhaps TRBD1 or TRBD2 (5 bases each). This CDR3 is built from 14 residues. The germline V and J ends were trimmed by 3 bases and 7 bases, with 16 bases remaining between them. The V gene's germline CDR1 is MNHEY and CDR2 SMNVEV (reference sequence). The CDR3 DNA follows: TGTGCCAGCAGTTTCAGTATAAATTGGGGGGAGCAGTACTTC. This encodes CASSFSINWGEQYF.

The chain uses TRBV28 and TRBJ2-6, with 8 bases fitting TRBD1. This CDR3 has 16 amino acids. Germline CDR1 is MDHEN and CDR2 is SYDVKM. V gave up 5 bases and J gave up 0 bases; unmatched junction bases: 3. The CDR3 loop reads CASSGQGSSGANVLTF. CDR3 nucleotide sequence: TGTGCCAGCAGTGGACAGGGTAGCTCTGGGGCCAACGTCCTGACTTTC.

This clonotype was recorded a few times. The chain couples TRBV27 to TRBJ2-7, with D tentatively TRBD1 (5 bases). The V gene's germline CDR1 is MNHEY and CDR2 SMNVEV (reference sequence). Between the trimmed V and J ends, which lost 4 bases and 3 bases, there was a span of 10 bases. The CDR3 totals 13 residues. The CDR3 reads CASSYRFGYEQYF. DNA for the CDR3: TGTGCCAGCAGTTACAGGTTCGGCTACGAGCAGTACTTC.

This clonotype was seen ten or more times. The chain employs TRBV25-1 and TRBJ2-4; D assignment may be TRBD1 or TRBD2 (5 bases each). V lost 6 bases to trimming and J lost 7 bases, with 16 bases between them. This CDR3 is 14 amino acids long. Germline CDR1 and CDR2: MGHDK and SYGVNS. CDR3 in amino acids: CASSAGFEGNIQYF. The CDR3 region has the DNA TGTGCCAGCAGCGCAGGGTTCGAGGGCAACATTCAGTACTTC.

The chain uses TRBV7-9 and TRBJ2-5; unclear D gene. The V end was cut by 1 base, the J end by 2 bases, with 5 bases between. The CDR3 is made up of 13 amino acids. The germline V gene has CDR1 SEHNR and CDR2 FQNEAQ (reference sequence). This CDR3 reads CASSLGKQETQYF. CDR3 bases: TGTGCCAGCAGCTTAGGCAAACAAGAGACCCAGTACTTC.

Regarding this clonotype: A much more abundant neighbour one base away suggests this may be a read error. This chain uses TRBV28 with TRBJ1-5; 12 bases are shared with TRBD1. CDR1 and CDR2 from the germline V gene are MDHEN and SYDVKM. The CDR3 sequence is 15 residues long. This chain's CDR3 is CTSSFWTGQGASQHF. CDR3 bases: TGTACCAGCAGTTTTTGGACGGGACAGGGGGCCTCCCAGCATTTT.

This clonotype appeared many times. This chain links TRBV20-1 with TRBJ2-5; no firm D call. The germline gives CDR1 DFQATT, CDR2 SNEGSKA (reference sequence). This CDR3 comprises 10 residues. V was shortened by 2 bases and J by 4 bases, with 2 bases between the two germline ends. The CDR3 spells CSARLETQYF. Written as DNA, the CDR3 is TGCAGTGCTAGATTAGAGACCCAGTACTTC.

This clonotype was observed a handful of times. The chain carries TRBV20-1 and TRBJ2-3, with TRBD2 matching 13 bases. CDR1 and CDR2 from the germline V gene are DFQATT and SNEGSKA (reference sequence). CDR3 length equals 17 residues. The V segment lost 0 bases and the J segment 8 bases; nucleotides outside the gene matches: 11. CDR3 DNA sequence: TGCAGTGCTAGAGATTGGGGACTAGCGGGATCTTTGGGTACGCAGTATTTT. Amino acids: CSARDWGLAGSLGTQYF.

Comment on this clonotype: One base away lies a much larger clone, so this may be a sequencing read error. This sequence joins TRBV6-1 and TRBJ1-2, with D possibly being TRBD1 (5 bases). The CDR3 is 14 residues long. CDR1 is MNHNS and CDR2 is SASEGT in the germline V gene. CDR3 sequence reads: CDSSPPGPNYGYTF. The CDR3 DNA follows: TGTGACAGCAGTCCGCCGGGACCGAACTATGGCTACACCTTC.

This clonotype turned up a few times. The chain links TRBV19 to TRBJ2-2, with 10 nucleotides matching TRBD1. The CDR3 covers 17 residues. V shed 7 bases and J 4 bases; nucleotides not matched to a gene: 12. Germline V lookup: CDR1 LNHDA, CDR2 SQIVND (reference sequence). The CDR3 DNA is TGTGCCAGTATGAGAGGCGCGGGACAGGGGATCACCGGGGAGCTGTTTTTT. It encodes CASMRGAGQGITGELFF.

This clonotype was seen a few times. CDR3 sequence: CASSYSGYRLAGGRRTDTQYF. The CDR3, as DNA: TGTGCCAGCAGTTACTCAGGTTATCGCCTAGCGGGAGGACGGCGCACAGATACGCAGTATTTT. The rearrangement uses TRBV6-2 or TRBV6-3 and TRBJ2-3, with 11 nucleotides matching TRBD2. J was trimmed by 1 base and V by 0 bases; bases with no gene match: 15. The CDR3 runs to 21 residues. The germline gives CDR1 MNHEY, CDR2 SVGEGT.

This clonotype has more than one count but fewer than ten. The rearrangement joins TRBV18 to TRBJ2-5, with D possibly TRBD2 on 5 matching bases. CDR3 length: 14 amino acids. V dropped 7 bases and J dropped 0 bases, with 12 bases sitting between them. Germline-derived CDR1 and CDR2 are KGHSH and LQKENI. The CDR3: CASCTGEYQETQYF. CDR3 DNA: TGTGCCAGCTGCACCGGGGAGTACCAAGAGACCCAGTACTTC.

This clonotype appeared many times. The genes are TRBV5-1 and TRBJ2-5; 10 bases agree with TRBD2. V trimming: 3 bases; J trimming: 0 bases; junction bases outside the gene matches: 5. The germline V gene has CDR1 SGHRS and CDR2 YFSETQ. CDR3 length: 16 residues. The CDR3 bases are TGCGCCAGCAGCTGGGGACTAGCGCCTTACCAAGAGACCCAGTACTTC. It yields the protein CASSWGLAPYQETQYF.

This clonotype occurred many times. This rearrangement joins TRBV28 to TRBJ2-6; 8 bases match TRBD2. V dropped 5 bases and J dropped 0; count of bases not matched to a gene: 12. The germline V gene encodes CDR1 MDHEN and CDR2 SYDVKM. This CDR3 region has 19 residues. CDR3 nucleotides: TGTGCCAGCAGTGGTTGGGAGACTAGCGCAAGCTCTGGGGCCAACGTCCTGACTTTC. Translating gives CASSGWETSASSGANVLTF.

Notes on this clonotype: A clone one base away is much larger, so this may be a read error. The chain uses TRBV28 and TRBJ2-5, with D possibly TRBD2 on 5 matching bases. The length of the CDR3 is 15 residues. Trimming shortened V by 6 bases and J by 5 bases, and 19 bases separated the two germline ends. Germline V gene lookup returns CDR1 MDHEN and CDR2 SYDVKM. The CDR3 sequence is CASRSRTGIPETQYF. The DNA of the CDR3 is TGTGCCAGCAGGTCCCGGACTGGGATCCCGGAGACCCAGTACTTC. Looking up the rest from reference TRBV28 and TRBJ2-5 gives the full variable domain: DVKVTQSSRYLVKRTGEKVFLECVQDMDHENMFWYRQDPGLGLRLIYFSYDVKMKEKGDIPEGYSVSREKKERFSLILESASTNQTSMYLCASRSRTGIPETQYFGPGTRLLVL.

This clonotype has a count of ten or more. The gene calls are TRBV7-9 and TRBJ2-7; no firm D call. CDR3 length: 12 amino acids. CDR1 and CDR2 (germline): SEHNR, FQNEAQ (reference sequence). V was cut by 5 bases and J by 4 bases, with 9 bases left in between. CDR3 nucleotide sequence: TGTGCCAGCAGCCCGGACGGTTACGAGCAGTACTTC. It specifies CASSPDGYEQYF. Using reference TRBV7-9 and TRBJ2-7 for the parts outside the CDR3, the full variable domain is DTGVSQNPRHKITKRGQNVTFRCDPISEHNRLYWYRQTLGQGPEFLTYFQNEAQLEKSRLLSDRFSAERPKGSFSTLEIQRTEQGDSAMYLCASSPDGYEQYFGPGTRLTVT.

The chain joins TRBV4-2 to TRBJ1-6; the D gene is possibly TRBD1 (5 bases). The germline V gene encodes CDR1 LGHNA and CDR2 YNFKEQ. V dropped 1 base and J dropped 0 bases, with 13 bases sitting between them. The CDR3 is made up of 18 amino acids. The CDR3, as DNA: TGTGCCAGCAGCCAAGTCAAGGCAGGGAGCTCCTATAATTCACCCCTCCACTTT. It translates to CASSQVKAGSSYNSPLHF.

This clonotype was seen ten or more times. The gene calls are TRBV12-3 or TRBV12-4 and TRBJ1-6; possibly TRBD1 for D (5 bases). The CDR3 contains 12 residues. V lost 3 bases, J lost 14 bases, and 11 bases lay in between. The CDR3 is CASSFGGRALHF. CDR3 DNA sequence: TGTGCCAGCAGTTTTGGGGGTCGGGCCCTCCACTTT.

This clonotype was seen repeatedly, ten times or more. The chain links TRBV24-1 to TRBJ2-2; TRBD2 is a possible D gene (6 bases). CDR1 and CDR2 (germline): KGHDR, SFDVKD. The V end lost 4 bases, the J end lost 5 bases, and 13 bases lay between the germline ends. This CDR3 comprises 15 residues. The CDR3 nucleotides are TGTGCCACCAGTGACTCGGGGGATTGGACCGGGGAGCTGTTTTTT. Its protein product is CATSDSGDWTGELFF.

Ten or more counts support this clonotype. The rearrangement links TRBV28 to TRBJ2-7; 9 bases align to TRBD1. CDR1 MDHEN and CDR2 SYDVKM come from the germline V gene. The CDR3 length is 14 residues. The J segment lost 3 bases and the V segment lost 4 bases, leaving 4 bases of the junction unmatched. DNA for the CDR3: TGTGCCAGCAGTTCCTGGGACAGGGACTACGAGCAGTACTTC. This translates into CASSSWDRDYEQYF. Variable domain in full (rest from reference TRBV28 and TRBJ2-7): DVKVTQSSRYLVKRTGEKVFLECVQDMDHENMFWYRQDPGLGLRLIYFSYDVKMKEKGDIPEGYSVSREKKERFSLILESASTNQTSMYLCASSSWDRDYEQYFGPGTRLTVT.

The chain couples TRBV6-5 to TRBJ2-7; a possible D gene is TRBD1 (5 bases). CDR1 is MNHEY, CDR2 SVGAGI, per germline. The ends were cut back, 0 bases at V and 4 bases at J, with 7 bases in the middle. This CDR3 is built from 13 residues. The CDR3 region is CASSYSTDYEQYF. Written as DNA, the CDR3 is TGTGCCAGCAGTTACTCGACAGATTACGAGCAGTACTTC.

The rearrangement uses TRBV12-3 or TRBV12-4 and TRBJ2-1, with D tentatively TRBD2 (5 bases). The CDR3 has 14 residues. Between the trimmed V and J ends, which lost 3 bases and 12 bases, there was a span of 18 bases. The DNA for the CDR3 is TGTGCCAGCAGTTTGTGGACTCTAGGACGTGCGCAGTTCTTC. This gives the protein CASSLWTLGRAQFF.

This clonotype was counted at least ten times. This rearrangement joins TRBV28 to TRBJ1-2; 9 positions match TRBD1. The V gene's germline CDR1 is MDHEN and CDR2 SYDVKM. Losses at the gene ends were 6 bases for V and 3 bases for J; bases not matched to a gene: 5. This CDR3 region has 14 residues. The CDR3 loop reads CASSTGTGYYGYTF. CDR3 nucleotides: TGTGCCAGCAGCACCGGGACAGGGTACTATGGCTACACCTTC.

The chain employs TRBV12-3 or TRBV12-4 and TRBJ2-7; D is perhaps TRBD1 or TRBD2 (5 bases each). V was pared by 5 bases and J by 7 bases, with 15 bases between. The CDR3 has 13 residues. CDR3 sequence reads: CASSTGTGTEQYF. The CDR3, as DNA: TGTGCCAGCAGTACCGGGACCGGCACGGAGCAGTACTTC.

This clonotype turned up a few times. CDR3 nucleotides: TGCAGTGCTAGTTTTATGGGACTAGCTCCCGCCAAAAACATTCAGTACTTC. It is translated as CSASFMGLAPAKNIQYF. This chain links TRBV20-1 with TRBJ2-4, with 9 bases fitting TRBD2. CDR1 is DFQATT and CDR2 is SNEGSKA in the germline V gene (reference sequence). Germline trimming cut 3 bases from V and 1 base from J; bases unmatched to any gene: 10. The CDR3 loop spans 17 amino acids.

V and J are TRBV27 and TRBJ2-7; D possibly corresponds to TRBD1 (6 bases). Trimming took 6 bases from V and 6 from J, leaving 15 bases between them. Germline loops: CDR1 MNHEY, CDR2 SMNVEV (reference sequence). The CDR3 runs 13 residues. The CDR3 is CASRRFGQSEQYF. CDR3 nucleotides: TGTGCCAGCAGACGCTTCGGACAGAGCGAGCAGTACTTC.

V is TRBV20-1 and J is TRBJ2-7; TRBD1 matches at 8 bases. Trimming cost V 8 bases and J 3 bases; bases outside gene matches: 6. The CDR3 covers 12 residues. The germline CDR1 and CDR2 sequences are DFQATT and SNEGSKA (reference sequence). The CDR3 coding sequence is TGCAGTATAGACAGGGGTCGCTACGAGCAGTACTTC. The encoded protein is CSIDRGRYEQYF.